Included here is one T cell receptor beta chain sequence, with context. No antigen is known for it. Measured with immunoSEQ multiplex PCR; TCRdb has only the in-frame clones, and not every one. The sample consists of 72,000 or so clones, around 90% of them appearing once. V was shortened by 1 base and J by 2 bases, with 12 bases between the two germline ends. This CDR3 has 15 residues. Germline V gene data show CDR1 as SGHNT and CDR2 as YYREEE (reference sequence). This sample stems from a study of T cell responses to AZD1222 COVID-19 vaccine. The study's findings and limits: Two AZD1222 doses significantly raised spike-specific TCR breadth and depth over controls. It was only 6 or 7 AZD1222 recipients who were seropositive at baseline. Donors, mostly white British, included more females; clonal diversity was possibly underestimated. Nearly half of spike-specific TCRs reportedly go after variant regions that carry no mutations.

This sample comprised peripheral blood, obtained on day 0 of AZD1222 vaccination. The TCR comes from an adult in good health. The chain links TRBV5-4 to TRBJ2-5; D might be TRBD2 (5 bases). CDR3 in DNA: TGTGCCAGCAGCTTGCCTGGCGGGTTTCAAGAGACCCAGTACTTC. Protein sequence: CASSLPGGFQETQYF.